A selection of T cell receptor beta chains follows, all from one sample in a study of Graves' ophthalmopathy and Graves' hyperthyroidism. In TCRdb, the multiplex PCR reads were re-called with MiXCR into one record per CDR3 protein. The table records nearly 400,000 distinct CDR3 sequences, approximately 20% of them present only once. Sequenced sample: peripheral blood. Source of these receptors: a woman younger than 30 with Graves' ophthalmopathy. Each CDR3 is given with its conserved first and last residue. A D gene is named only where the DNA matches it firmly. Clone size reads once, few, many, or a class if the clone is expanded.

d_call	v_call	j_call	clone_size	cdr3_nt	cdr3_aa
NA	TRBV5-4	TRBJ2-7	many	TGTGCCAGCAGCCGAGGGGCAGGGGCAAGCTCCTACGAGCAGTACTTC	CASSRGAGASSYEQYF
NA	TRBV18	TRBJ1-1	few	TGTGCCAGCTCACCAGGTATCGGGCGGGGTTGGACTGAAGCTTTCTTT	CASSPGIGRGWTEAFF
NA	TRBV27	TRBJ1-5	many	TGTGCCAGCAGTTCCATCGGAAATCAGCCCCAGCATTTT	CASSSIGNQPQHF
NA	TRBV6-5	TRBJ1-5	many	TGTGCCAGCAGTTACAGGACAGATAGCAATCAGCCCCAGCATTTT	CASSYRTDSNQPQHF
TRBD2	TRBV11-2	TRBJ2-5	many	TGTGCCAGCAGTTTGGGGACTAGCGGGGGTTCCCAAGAGACCCAGTACTTC	CASSLGTSGGSQETQYF
NA	TRBV5-1	TRBJ2-7	many	TGCGCCAGCAGCCGCGACCTCATTCTCAGTGACGAGCAGTACTTC	CASSRDLILSDEQYF
TRBD2	TRBV19	TRBJ2-7	many	TGTGCCAGTAGTCCACGACTAGCGGGAGCCCCCGAGCAGTACTTC	CASSPRLAGAPEQYF
NA	TRBV5-6	TRBJ2-7	many	TGTGCCAGCATTCACAAGACTGACTTCTCCTACGAGCAGTACTTC	CASIHKTDFSYEQYF
NA	TRBV6-5	TRBJ2-7	many	TGTGCCAGCAGTCCTCCGCAACGGACCGCCGAGCAGTACTTC	CASSPPQRTAEQYF
TRBD1	TRBV6-2/TRBV6-3	TRBJ1-1	many	TGTGCCAGCAGATCCCATGACAGGGCCACTGAAGCTTTCTTT	CASRSHDRATEAFF
TRBD1	TRBV28	TRBJ1-2	many	TGTGCCAGCCGGGACAGCTCTGAAGGGGGCTACACCTTC	CASRDSSEGGYTF
TRBD1	TRBV6-1	TRBJ1-5	few	TGTGCCAGCAGGTCACAGGGGGATAGCAATCAGCCCCAGCATTTT	CASRSQGDSNQPQHF
TRBD1	TRBV7-3	TRBJ2-2	once	TGTGCCAGCAGCCCCTGGGACAGGGAGAGAGCCGGGGAGCTGTTTTTT	CASSPWDRERAGELFF
TRBD1	TRBV7-2	TRBJ2-7	many	TGTGCCAGCAGCTTAAGGGGCACAGGGGGAGGTGAGCAGTACTTC	CASSLRGTGGGEQYF
TRBD1	TRBV6-5	TRBJ1-6	many	TGTGCCAGCACCTTCTCAGGGGGGGACAGCAATTCACCCCTCCACTTT	CASTFSGGDSNSPLHF
TRBD1	TRBV29-1	TRBJ2-7	many	TGCAGCGCCCAAAAAGGGACAGGGGGGAACGAGCAGTACTTC	CSAQKGTGGNEQYF
NA	TRBV30	TRBJ1-5	many	TGTGCCTGGAGTTATGGGGCTGGTCAGCCCCAGCATTTT	CAWSYGAGQPQHF